This record looks at one TCR beta chain sequence and its context. Its target is unknown. With 5 bases removed from V and 6 bases from J, the gap between germline ends came to 15 bases. CDR1 is MNHEY, CDR2 SMNVEV, per germline (reference sequence). The CDR3 has 14 amino acids. This specimen comes from a study of cytomegalovirus exposure and HLA in healthy donors. General observations from the study: The study dropped some indistinguishable V segments, TRBV6-2 and TRBV6-3 among them.

PCR primers comprised 60 Vbeta and 13 Jbeta primers. Produced via immunoSEQ multiplex PCR; TCRdb's table is partial and in-frame only. This repertoire includes about 200,000 clones. The sequencing sample was made of PBMCs. The J gene is TRBJ2-3, the V gene TRBV27; D is unclear. This clonotype was sampled from a girl aged 2 to 9 in good health and CMV-seropositive. CDR3 in DNA: TGTGCCAGCAGTGCCCCCCCTAGGTCTGATACGCAGTATTTT. This translates into CASSAPPRSDTQYF.